This T cell receptor (beta chain) originates from a study of liver allograft versus peripheral blood T cells. As for the study in general: The authors compared T cell receptor repertoires in transplanted livers with those in the peripheral blood of recipients.

From the reads, TCRdb called clonotypes with MiXCR, one entry per CDR3 protein. The data contain some 3,500 distinct CDR3 sequences, roughly 14% of them seen just once; the ten biggest clones take up roughly 4%. General observations from the study: Repertoires of T cell receptors that resided inside liver allografts reportedly differed from those in peripheral blood.

V was clipped by 6 bases and J by 7 bases, with 14 bases between them. The CDR3 consists of 12 residues. Germline CDR1 reads DFQATT; CDR2 reads SNEGSKA (reference sequence). In its sample, this clonotype was seen a few times. The antigen is not known. The sequence came from a human patient who had a liver transplant. Some T cells may be transferred from the graft donor. This chain connects TRBV20-1 to TRBJ2-3, with D maybe TRBD2 (7 bases). The CDR3 nucleotides are TGCAGTGCCATTACCGGGGGGCATACGCAGTATTTT. As protein: CSAITGGHTQYF.